This is a list of T cell receptor beta chains from one sample in a study of tumor and adjacent non-tumor tissue in lung cancer. Each CDR3 protein gets one entry after TCRdb re-called the multiplex PCR reads with MiXCR. Of 110,000 or so distinct CDR3 sequences in the sample, 50% to 70% are singletons; the top ten hold around 17%. Sequencing input: distant non-tumor lung tissue. These receptors were taken from a man in his fifties or sixties with non-small cell lung cancer. The CDR3 runs from the conserved cysteine through the conserved F or W. The D gene is left open where the match is weak. Size tells how often a clone was seen (once, few, many) or the class of an expanded clone, and some rows leave it out.

abundance: -
v_gene: TRBV28
d_gene: -
j_gene: TRBJ1-2
CDR3aa: CVSMHGESGYTF
CDR3nt: TGTGTCAGCATGCACGGGGAAAGTGGCTACACCTTC

abundance: -
v_gene: TRBV29-1
d_gene: -
j_gene: TRBJ2-7
CDR3aa: CSVEGMGADEQYF
CDR3nt: TGCAGCGTTGAGGGGATGGGGGCGGACGAGCAGTACTTC

abundance: -
v_gene: TRBV4-1
d_gene: -
j_gene: TRBJ1-5
CDR3aa: CGSSEDQGSNQPQHF
CDR3nt: TGCGGCAGCAGCGAAGACCAGGGTAGTAATCAGCCCCAGCATTTT

abundance: many
v_gene: TRBV12-3/TRBV12-4
d_gene: -
j_gene: TRBJ2-7
CDR3aa: CASSAGTLAYEQYF
CDR3nt: TGTGCCAGCAGTGCCGGGACTTTGGCCTACGAGCAGTACTTC

abundance: few
v_gene: TRBV20-1
d_gene: -
j_gene: TRBJ2-3
CDR3aa: CSARGRGWADTQYF
CDR3nt: TGCAGTGCTAGAGGTCGGGGCTGGGCAGATACGCAGTATTTT

abundance: once
v_gene: TRBV29-1
d_gene: -
j_gene: TRBJ2-1
CDR3aa: CSTNEATQGDIGEQFF
CDR3nt: TGCAGCACTAACGAGGCCACACAGGGTGACATAGGTGAGCAGTTCTTC

abundance: few
v_gene: TRBV6-2/TRBV6-3
d_gene: TRBD2
j_gene: TRBJ2-3
CDR3aa: CASTREGPSDTQYF
CDR3nt: TGTGCCAGCACCCGGGAGGGCCCTTCGGATACGCAGTATTTT

abundance: -
v_gene: TRBV11-2
d_gene: -
j_gene: TRBJ2-1
CDR3aa: CASSPDNEQFF
CDR3nt: TGTGCCAGCAGCCCAGACAATGAGCAGTTCTTC

abundance: -
v_gene: TRBV12-3/TRBV12-4
d_gene: -
j_gene: TRBJ2-1
CDR3aa: CASSSVRLVGYSSYNEQFF
CDR3nt: TGTGCCAGCAGTTCTGTCAGACTAGTGGGATATAGCTCCTACAATGAGCAGTTCTTC

abundance: few
v_gene: TRBV6-4
d_gene: -
j_gene: TRBJ2-1
CDR3aa: CASSDSGGAFGGQFF
CDR3nt: TGTGCCAGCAGTGACTCCGGGGGCGCGTTTGGTGGGCAGTTCTTC

abundance: -
v_gene: TRBV11-1
d_gene: -
j_gene: TRBJ2-1
CDR3aa: CASSLNPLSSYNEEFF
CDR3nt: TGTGCCAGCAGCTTAAATCCGTTGAGCTCCTACAATGAGGAGTTCTTC

abundance: -
v_gene: TRBV11-3
d_gene: -
j_gene: TRBJ2-7
CDR3aa: CATSLGIGKHEQYF
CDR3nt: TGTGCCACCAGCCTCGGGATAGGGAAACACGAGCAGTACTTC

abundance: many
v_gene: TRBV4-3
d_gene: -
j_gene: TRBJ2-3
CDR3aa: CASSHQTSSATQYF
CDR3nt: TGCGCCAGCAGCCACCAGACTAGTTCGGCTACGCAGTATTTT

abundance: -
v_gene: TRBV6-2/TRBV6-3
d_gene: -
j_gene: TRBJ2-7
CDR3aa: CASSYLPWYYEQYF
CDR3nt: TGTGCCAGCAGTTACTTGCCATGGTACTACGAGCAGTACTTC

abundance: -
v_gene: TRBV11-2
d_gene: -
j_gene: TRBJ2-4
CDR3aa: CASSLQGNIQYF
CDR3nt: TGTGCCAGCAGCTTACAGGGTAACATTCAGTACTTC

abundance: -
v_gene: TRBV6-2/TRBV6-3
d_gene: -
j_gene: TRBJ1-5
CDR3aa: CASSATGSNQPQHF
CDR3nt: TGTGCCAGCAGTGCTACAGGGAGCAATCAGCCCCAGCATTTC

abundance: -
v_gene: TRBV4-2
d_gene: -
j_gene: TRBJ2-2
CDR3aa: CASSQRGAANTGALFF
CDR3nt: TGTGCCAGCAGCCAGCGGGGCGCCGCGAACACCGGGGCGCTGTTTTTT

abundance: -
v_gene: TRBV7-9
d_gene: TRBD2
j_gene: TRBJ2-1
CDR3aa: CASSPLAGSYNGQFF
CDR3nt: TGTGCTAGCAGCCCCCTAGCGGGATCCTACAATGGGCAGTTCTTC

abundance: -
v_gene: TRBV25-1
d_gene: TRBD1
j_gene: TRBJ1-5
CDR3aa: CARNRDRAEGSNQPQHF
CDR3nt: TGTGCCAGGAACCGGGACAGGGCGGAAGGGAGCAATCAGCCCCAGCATTTT

abundance: many
v_gene: TRBV28
d_gene: -
j_gene: TRBJ2-7
CDR3aa: CASSPSGTLHYEQYF
CDR3nt: TGTGCCAGCAGTCCCTCCGGGACCCTCCACTACGAGCAGTACTTC

abundance: many
v_gene: TRBV12-3/TRBV12-4
d_gene: -
j_gene: TRBJ2-1
CDR3aa: CASSPGVNEQFF
CDR3nt: TGTGCCAGCAGCCCGGGAGTCAATGAGCAGTTCTTC

abundance: -
v_gene: TRBV4-1
d_gene: TRBD1
j_gene: TRBJ1-5
CDR3aa: CASSQVTGEDQPQHF
CDR3nt: TGCGCCAGCAGTCAAGTGACAGGGGAGGATCAGCCCCAGCATTTT

abundance: -
v_gene: TRBV4-2
d_gene: -
j_gene: TRBJ1-2
CDR3aa: CASNHVTGSSANYGYTF
CDR3nt: TGTGCCAGCAACCACGTAACAGGATCCTCCGCTAACTATGGCTACACCTTC

abundance: many
v_gene: TRBV11-2
d_gene: TRBD2
j_gene: TRBJ2-7
CDR3aa: CASSPPGLHYEQYF
CDR3nt: TGTGCCAGCAGCCCGCCGGGACTACACTACGAGCAGTACTTC

abundance: -
v_gene: TRBV6-2/TRBV6-3
d_gene: TRBD2
j_gene: TRBJ2-1
CDR3aa: CASSTPIIAGNNERFF
CDR3nt: TGTGCCAGCAGCACCCCTATAATAGCGGGGAACAACGAGCGGTTCTTC

abundance: many
v_gene: TRBV6-5
d_gene: -
j_gene: TRBJ2-2
CDR3aa: CASKSAGTNTGELFF
CDR3nt: TGTGCCAGCAAATCCGCAGGGACGAACACCGGGGAGCTGTTTTTT